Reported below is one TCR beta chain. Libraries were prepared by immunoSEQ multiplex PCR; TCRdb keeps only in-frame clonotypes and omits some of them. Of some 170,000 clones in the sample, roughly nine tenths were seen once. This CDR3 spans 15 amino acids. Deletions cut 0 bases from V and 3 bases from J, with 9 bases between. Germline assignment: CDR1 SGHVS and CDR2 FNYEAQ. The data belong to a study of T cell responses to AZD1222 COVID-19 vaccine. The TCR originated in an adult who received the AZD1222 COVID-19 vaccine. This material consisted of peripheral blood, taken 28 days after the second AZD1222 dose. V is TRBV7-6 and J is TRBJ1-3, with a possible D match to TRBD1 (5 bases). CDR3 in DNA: TGTGCCAGCAGCTTAGCGGGGGACGGTGGAAACACCATATATTTT. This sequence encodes CASSLAGDGGNTIYF.